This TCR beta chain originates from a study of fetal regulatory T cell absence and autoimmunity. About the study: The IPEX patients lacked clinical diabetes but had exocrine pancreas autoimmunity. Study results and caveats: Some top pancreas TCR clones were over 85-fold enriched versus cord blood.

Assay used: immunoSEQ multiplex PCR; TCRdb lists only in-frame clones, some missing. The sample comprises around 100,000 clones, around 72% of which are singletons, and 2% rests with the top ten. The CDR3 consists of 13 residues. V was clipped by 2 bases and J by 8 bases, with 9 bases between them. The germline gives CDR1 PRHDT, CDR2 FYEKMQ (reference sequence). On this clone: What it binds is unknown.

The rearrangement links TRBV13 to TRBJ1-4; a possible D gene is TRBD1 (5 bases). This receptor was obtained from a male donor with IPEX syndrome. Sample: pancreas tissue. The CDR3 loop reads CASSLPGSEKLFF. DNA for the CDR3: TGTGCCAGCAGCTTACCAGGGTCGGAAAAACTGTTTTTT.